The sample holds many counts of the clone carrying this TCR beta chain. Trimming removed 1 base at V and 0 bases at J, with 9 bases between. Germline V CDR1 and CDR2: SGHTA, FQGTGA. The CDR3 is 15 amino acids. The data stem from a study of T cells in Graves' hyperthyroidism and ophthalmopathy. TCR beta CDR3 regions were amplified from RNA. Primed by the HTBI set, a first-round RT-PCR was run on the TCR CDR3. One entry per CDR3 protein results from TCRdb running MiXCR on the multiplex PCR reads. Counted here are over 400,000 distinct CDR3 sequences, about 22% occurring once; the ten biggest clones make up around 54%.

This clonotype was obtained from a woman in her seventies with Graves' ophthalmopathy. V gene TRBV7-3 combines with J gene TRBJ1-1; tentatively, D is TRBD1 (5 bases). Sequenced material: blood. The CDR3 is CASSLIVGVNTEAFF. Written as DNA, the CDR3 is TGTGCCAGCAGCTTAATTGTAGGGGTGAACACTGAAGCTTTCTTT.